This T cell receptor (beta chain) was profiled in a study of blood T cell repertoires in COVID-19. Study-level background: From the United States, Italy and Spain came samples of acute and convalescent COVID-19. T cells, B-cell-depleted T cells, or PBMCs provided the cDNA or gDNA that served as material.

After removal of 4 bases from V and 5 bases from J, the junction contained 9 bases not matched to a gene. Germline-derived CDR1 and CDR2 are LGHDT and YNNKEL (reference sequence). The CDR3 has 17 amino acids. In the authors' workflow: Amplified reference gene primers provided the basis for estimating nucleated cell counts. This table comes from immunoSEQ multiplex PCR, and its TCRdb copy is limited to in-frame clones, with some not included. V and J calls and clone size are copied from that table; D and trimming were computed from the DNA. Here the sample spans almost 80,000 clones, approximately 92% being singletons.

The sequence was obtained from a woman of 80 years or more with acute or convalescent COVID-19. This sequence joins TRBV3-1 (or the pseudogene TRBV3-2) and TRBJ2-3, with TRBD2 matching over 13 bases. Source material: peripheral blood. The CDR3 spells CASSRRTSGGPGDTQYF. The CDR3 nucleotides are TGTGCCAGCAGCCGTCGGACTAGCGGGGGCCCCGGAGATACGCAGTATTTT.